This T cell receptor (beta chain) was observed in a study of T cells in Graves' hyperthyroidism and ophthalmopathy. Study conclusions and caveats: Blood also held most thyroid clonotypes expanded beyond 0.001.

When ophthalmopathy did not progress within 18 months, Graves' hyperthyroidism was considered stable. Germline V lookup: CDR1 LGHDT, CDR2 YNNKEL (reference sequence). There are 19 residues in the CDR3. V shed 1 base, J shed 2 bases, and the junction held 6 bases outside the gene matches. A remark on this clonotype: The antigen remains undetermined.

Amplification targeted TCR beta CDR3 regions from RNA transcripts. The HTBI primer set was used in a first-round RT-PCR of the TCR CDR3. TCRdb reprocessed the multiplex PCR reads with MiXCR, giving one entry per CDR3 protein. The sample contains hundreds of thousands of distinct CDR3 sequences, around 16% of which appear only once. The gene calls are TRBV3-1 and TRBJ2-3; TRBD2 aligns across 16 bases. This clonotype was obtained from a woman aged 18-29 years with Graves' hyperthyroidism. Source material: blood. The CDR3 DNA reads as TGTGCCAGCAGCCAAGGGGGACTAGCGGGGGGGCGGTTCACAGATACGCAGTATTTT. Residues: CASSQGGLAGGRFTDTQYF.